This T cell receptor beta chain was obtained from a study of blood T cell repertoires in COVID-19. Overall study context: Sites across the United States, Italy and Spain contributed samples from acute and convalescent COVID-19. Nucleic acid was either cDNA or gDNA, and it came from T cells, B-cell-depleted T cells, or PBMCs.

V gave up 0 bases and J gave up 3 bases; unmatched junction bases: 1. The CDR3 has 14 residues. Germline assignment: CDR1 SGHRS and CDR2 YFSETQ. Study processing details: Scientists estimated how many nucleated cells there were by amplifying reference gene primers. Sequenced by immunoSEQ multiplex PCR; TCRdb stores in-frame clones only, minus some. V, J and clone size reflect that table, while D and trimming were determined from the DNA. The profile shows 110,000 to 150,000 clones, around 90% of them singletons. This sequence was found in a man aged 65 to 79 with acute or convalescent COVID-19. What was sequenced was peripheral blood. The V gene is TRBV5-1, the J gene TRBJ2-7, with 9 bases fitting TRBD1. CDR3 in DNA: TGCGCCAGCAGCTTGGTGGGACAGGGCTACGAGCAGTACTTC. It codes for CASSLVGQGYEQYF.